A single sample gave rise to the 13 T cell receptor beta chains below, sequenced in a study of cytomegalovirus exposure and HLA in healthy donors (dated by TCRdb to 2016 to 2017). Libraries were built with the immunoSEQ multiplex PCR assay. For the multiplex PCR, a mixture combining 60 forward primers for TCR Vbeta segments and 13 reverse primers for TCR Jbeta segments was used. The immuneACCESS repertoire file appears here via TCRdb, limited to in-frame rearrangements. These files lack a portion of the clones; in checked studies, under half of the deficit traces to unresolved V genes, and the cause of the others is not known. In all, the sample holds about 160,000 clones, and over 75% of those were seen once. Around 1.3% of the sample belongs to the ten largest clones. Source material: PBMCs. The origin of the receptors is a woman between 25 and 40 years old in good health and CMV-seronegative.

The rearrangement uses TRBV5-5 and TRBJ1-5; possible D gene TRBD1, 5 bases. V lost 4 bases, J lost 2 bases, and 16 bases lay in between. Looked up from germline, CDR1 is SGHKS and CDR2 is YYEKEE (reference sequence). There are 16 residues in the CDR3. The CDR3 region has the DNA TGTGCCAGCAGCGCCGAGGCAGGGTCGCGCAATCAGCCCCAGCATTTT. This encodes CASSAEAGSRNQPQHF.

The V and J genes are TRBV28 and TRBJ1-5; possible D gene TRBD1, 5 bases. Germline lookup yields CDR1 MDHEN and CDR2 SYDVKM. The CDR3 loop spans 15 amino acids. Trimming pared 5 bases from V and 4 bases from J, leaving 15 bases between. The DNA for the CDR3 is TGTGCCAGCAGTCAAATCCAGGGTGATAATCAGCCCCAGCATTTT. It yields the protein CASSQIQGDNQPQHF.

In this sample, this clone turned up once. CDR3 loop: CAWSHRVGAPLHF. CDR3 nucleotides: TGTGCCTGGAGTCATAGGGTCGGGGCACCCCTCCACTTT. The chain has TRBV30 and TRBJ1-6; D not resolved. Between the trimmed V and J ends, which lost 2 bases and 11 bases, there was a span of 13 bases. CDR1 and CDR2 from the germline V gene are GTSNPN and SVGIG (reference sequence). The CDR3 consists of 13 residues.

The gene calls are TRBV7-2 and TRBJ2-5; 7 bases match TRBD2. CDR1 and CDR2 from the germline V gene are SGHTA and FQGNSA. This CDR3 is built from 14 residues. With V trimmed by 4 bases and J by 6 bases, 8 bases remained unmatched. CDR3 nucleotides: TGTGCCAGCAGCTCCTCGGGGGGTGCACAGACCCAGTACTTC. It codes for CASSSSGGAQTQYF. The complete variable domain, with remaining parts taken from reference TRBV7-2 and TRBJ2-5, reads GAGVSQSPSNKVTEKGKDVELRCDPISGHTALYWYRQSLGQGLEFLIYFQGNSAPDKSGLPSDRFSAERTGGSVSTLTIQRTQQEDSAVYLCASSSSGGAQTQYFGPGTRLLVL.

This clone has only a few counts. The V and J genes are TRBV7-6 and TRBJ2-1, with 7 positions matching TRBD1. Germline assignment: CDR1 SGHVS and CDR2 FNYEAQ. V was pared by 4 bases and J by 4 bases, with 1 base of the junction left unmatched. This CDR3 comprises 13 residues. The CDR3 sequence is CASSSGQYNEQFF. The CDR3 DNA is TGTGCCAGCAGCTCGGGACAGTACAATGAGCAGTTCTTC.

The V gene is TRBV29-1, the J gene TRBJ1-2, with D maybe TRBD1 (6 bases). V was pared by 6 bases and J by 7 bases, with 18 bases between. The CDR3 extends over 13 amino acids. Germline CDR1 SQVTM, CDR2 ANQGSEA. CDR3 in DNA: TGCAGCGTCGATCGGACAGAATGGGGTGGCTACACCTTC. Translated: CSVDRTEWGGYTF. Filled out from reference TRBV29-1 and TRBJ1-2, the complete variable domain reads SAVISQKPSRDICQRGTSLTIQCQVDSQVTMMFWYRQQPGQSLTLIATANQGSEATYESGFVIDKFPISRPNLTFSTLTVSNMSPEDSSIYLCSVDRTEWGGYTFGSGTRLTVV.

The J gene is TRBJ1-2, the V gene TRBV7-2; 7 nucleotides align to TRBD1. CDR1 is SGHTA, CDR2 FQGNSA, per germline. Trimming at V came to 3 bases and at J to 14 bases, leaving 12 bases not matched to a gene. The length of the CDR3 is 13 residues. CDR3 amino acids: CASSFIETGPVTF. For the CDR3, the DNA is TGTGCCAGCAGCTTTATTGAGACAGGGCCCGTGACCTTC.

This chain uses TRBV6-6 with TRBJ1-1; TRBD1 might be the D (6 bases). The V gene's germline CDR1 is MNHNY and CDR2 SVGAGI (reference sequence). The CDR3 runs to 14 residues. Between the trimmed V and J ends, which lost 4 bases and 9 bases, there was a span of 18 bases. The CDR3 coding sequence is TGTGCCAGCAGTTGGGGGGGACAAGGCCTTCAAGCTTTCTTT. As protein: CASSWGGQGLQAFF.

The chain uses TRBV7-8 and TRBJ1-1, with TRBD1 identical over 10 bases. The CDR3 is made up of 15 amino acids. The V and J ends lost 5 bases and 4 bases, in that order; junction bases with no gene match: 7. From germline, CDR1 is SGHVS and CDR2 FQNEAQ. The CDR3 loop reads CASSPDRGLGTEAFF. In DNA form, the CDR3 reads TGTGCCAGCAGCCCTGACAGGGGGCTTGGCACTGAAGCTTTCTTT.

The chain uses TRBV9 and TRBJ1-5, with a possible D match to TRBD1 (5 bases). Germline CDR1 reads SGDLS; CDR2 reads YYNGEE. This CDR3 is 15 amino acids long. Trimming removed 3 bases from V and 2 bases from J, with 12 bases in between. CDR3 nucleotides: TGTGCCAGCAGCGAAGCGGGGGTGGGCAATCAGCCCCAGCATTTT. Translating it yields CASSEAGVGNQPQHF.

The V gene is TRBV29-1, the J gene TRBJ2-1, with 7 bases identical to TRBD2. Germline V gene sequence: CDR1 SQVTM, CDR2 ANQGSEA. J was trimmed by 5 bases and V by 4 bases; bases with no gene match: 8. This CDR3 has 14 amino acids. CDR3: CSVASGKTNNEQFF. The CDR3 region has the DNA TGCAGCGTTGCTAGCGGCAAGACCAACAATGAGCAGTTCTTC.

V and J are TRBV5-6 and TRBJ1-5; 7 bases map to TRBD1. Germline V CDR1 and CDR2: SGHDT, YYEEEE. The junction had 7 bases not matched to a gene; V was cut back by 4 bases and J by 6 bases. The CDR3 length is 14 residues. CDR3 region: CASSLGQAGQPQHF. CDR3 in DNA: TGTGCCAGCAGCCTAGGACAGGCAGGTCAGCCCCAGCATTTT.

The V gene is TRBV11-3, the J gene TRBJ2-1; TRBD1 matches at 9 bases. CDR3 length equals 15 residues. Germline CDR1 and CDR2: SGHNT and YENEEA. After removal of 4 bases from V and 4 bases from J, the junction contained 5 bases not matched to a gene. CDR3 DNA: TGTGCCAGCAGCTCCACCGGGACAGGGTACAATGAGCAGTTCTTC. As protein: CASSSTGTGYNEQFF.